This entry lists 15 T cell receptor beta chains sequenced from one sample in a study of shared clonotypes between healthy human individuals (dated by TCRdb to the early 2020s). Library prep was done by the immunoSEQ multiplex PCR assay. TCRdb's version of the immuneACCESS table is confined to in-frame rearrangements and falls short of the full clone set. An unresolved V gene accounts for under half of the shortfall where checked; the remainder is of unknown origin. The sample includes millions of clones, with approximately 95% observed a single time. 0.13% of the sample comes from the top ten. The sample comprised naive CD4+ T cells sorted from blood. The sample's cell subset or site label, in plain terms: CD45RA+ positively selected. The source of these receptors is a man aged 18 to 29 in good health.

The chain links TRBV28 to TRBJ2-5; D unclear. This CDR3 is 13 amino acids long. Germline V gene sequence: CDR1 MDHEN, CDR2 SYDVKM. The V end was cut by 7 bases, the J end by 2 bases, with 11 bases between. This CDR3 reads CASTPGPQETQYF. The CDR3 coding sequence is TGTGCCAGCACCCCCGGCCCGCAAGAGACCCAGTACTTC.

The CDR3 loop is CASSHAPGQGANEQYF. For the CDR3, the DNA is TGTGCCAGCAGCCATGCCCCGGGACAGGGGGCTAACGAGCAGTACTTC. The chain employs TRBV4-2 and TRBJ2-7, with 12 bases fitting TRBD1. Germline-derived CDR1 and CDR2 are LGHNA and YNFKEQ. CDR3 length equals 16 residues. The V and J ends lost 3 bases and 5 bases, in that order; junction bases with no gene match: 8.

The CDR3 nucleotides read TGTGCCACCAGCAGAGTTCAGGGGGCGGCTTTCTTT. This translates into CATSRVQGAAFF. The rearrangement joins TRBV15 to TRBJ1-1; 8 bases line up with TRBD1. The CDR3 is 12 amino acids. V was pared by 1 base and J by 11 bases, with 3 bases of the junction left unmatched. Germline-derived CDR1 and CDR2 are LNHNV and YYDKDF (reference sequence).

The rearrangement uses TRBV5-8 and TRBJ2-7, with 10 nucleotides matching TRBD1. There are 14 residues in the CDR3. V lost 4 bases to trimming and J lost 7 bases; unmatched junction nucleotides: 8. Germline CDR1 and CDR2: SGHTS and YDEGEE. CDR3 region: CASSAWTGGSEQYF. For the CDR3, the DNA is TGTGCCAGCAGCGCGTGGACAGGGGGATCTGAGCAGTACTTC.

V is TRBV7-2 and J is TRBJ2-1, with a weak D call TRBD1 (5 bases). The CDR3 runs to 15 residues. Trimming stripped 1 base from V and 2 bases from J, with 9 bases between. Germline lookup yields CDR1 SGHTA and CDR2 FQGNSA. This CDR3 is CASSLEGAAYNEQFF. The DNA for the CDR3 is TGTGCCAGCAGCTTAGAAGGGGCGGCCTACAATGAGCAGTTCTTC.

V gene TRBV28 combines with J gene TRBJ2-7, with D maybe TRBD1 (6 bases). CDR3 length equals 15 residues. Germline CDR1 and CDR2: MDHEN and SYDVKM. Trimming took off 5 bases at V and 0 bases at J, with 14 bases between the two ends. CDR3 loop: CASSPQQGNSYEQYF. The CDR3 nucleotides are TGTGCCAGCAGTCCCCAGCAGGGGAACTCCTACGAGCAGTACTTC.

This chain connects TRBV27 to TRBJ2-5; D gene uncertain. The ends were cut back, 5 bases at V and 6 bases at J, with 13 bases in the middle. CDR1 and CDR2 from the germline V gene are MNHEY and SMNVEV (reference sequence). The length of the CDR3 is 13 residues. The CDR3 protein is CASSDVARKTQYF. The CDR3 coding sequence is TGTGCCAGCAGTGACGTCGCGCGAAAGACCCAGTACTTC.

The genes are TRBV30 and TRBJ1-2; D remains unclear. Germline CDR1 GTSNPN, CDR2 SVGIG (reference sequence). This CDR3 has 12 residues. V was cut by 0 bases and J by 7 bases, with 9 bases left in between. This CDR3 reads CAWSVQVRGYTF. The CDR3 DNA reads TGTGCCTGGAGTGTTCAAGTTCGTGGCTACACCTTC.

The rearrangement joins TRBV9 to TRBJ2-1, with TRBD1 matching 7 bases. Trimming removed 3 bases from V and 11 bases from J; junction bases left unmatched: 8. This CDR3 is built from 13 residues. CDR1 and CDR2 (germline): SGDLS, YYNGEE. CDR3 region: CASSGADREQQFF. The CDR3 region has the DNA TGTGCCAGCAGCGGGGCCGACAGGGAACAGCAGTTCTTC.

V is TRBV5-1 and J is TRBJ2-1; no reliable D call. V was clipped by 5 bases and J by 4 bases, with 16 bases between them. This CDR3 has 15 residues. Per germline, CDR1 SGHRS and CDR2 YFSETQ. Written as DNA, the CDR3 is TGCGCCAGCAGTGGTGTTATGCAGGCTTACAATGAGCAGTTCTTC. Translated, it gives CASSGVMQAYNEQFF.

This chain joins TRBV15 and TRBJ1-3, with no clear D. The CDR3 spans 17 residues. Trimming left V 1 base short and J 1 base short, with 14 bases between. The germline V gene encodes CDR1 LNHNV and CDR2 YYDKDF (reference sequence). The DNA for the CDR3 is TGTGCCACCAGCAGAGCCTTCAGCGCGTTATCTGGAAACACCATATATTTT. Translated: CATSRAFSALSGNTIYF.

The gene calls are TRBV9 and TRBJ2-7; 7 bases are shared with TRBD1. Unmatched junction bases numbered 12, after V lost 3 bases and J lost 3 bases. CDR1 and CDR2 (germline): SGDLS, YYNGEE. The CDR3 consists of 16 residues. This CDR3 reads CASSANLGTVDYEQYF. The CDR3, as DNA: TGTGCCAGCAGCGCCAACCTCGGGACAGTAGACTACGAGCAGTACTTC.

V and J are TRBV4-3 and TRBJ2-3, with a weak D call TRBD2 (6 bases). This CDR3 spans 16 amino acids. V lost 3 bases and J lost 3, with 16 bases in between. From germline, CDR1 is LGHNA and CDR2 YSLEER. Here the CDR3 DNA reads TGCGCCAGCAGCCAGTTGGCGGGAAGTTTGACAGATACGCAGTATTTT. This gives the protein CASSQLAGSLTDTQYF.

The rearrangement links TRBV6-1 to TRBJ1-4; 8 bases match TRBD1. Germline values: CDR1 MNHNS, CDR2 SASEGT. V was clipped by 6 bases and J by 3 bases; unmatched bases: 3. This CDR3 contains 14 residues. The CDR3 loop is CASSSQGANEKLFF. CDR3 nucleotide sequence: TGTGCCAGCAGCTCACAGGGGGCTAATGAAAAACTGTTTTTT.

This chain joins TRBV11-2 and TRBJ2-3, with 8 positions matching TRBD2. Germline assignment: CDR1 SGHAT and CDR2 FQNNGV. V lost 4 bases, J lost 4 bases, and 19 bases stayed unmatched. This CDR3 comprises 19 residues. The DNA for the CDR3 is TGTGCCAGCAGCTCCCAGGATCGGGGGGGCCCTCCGGGGGCAGATACGCAGTATTTT. The encoded protein is CASSSQDRGGPPGADTQYF. Full variable domain (rest looked up from reference TRBV11-2 and TRBJ2-3): EAGVAQSPRYKIIEKRQSVAFWCNPISGHATLYWYQQILGQGPKLLIQFQNNGVVDDSQLPKDRFSAERLKGVDSTLKIQPAKLEDSAVYLCASSSQDRGGPPGADTQYFGPGTRLTVL.